The T cell receptor beta chain under discussion was sequenced for a study of cytomegalovirus exposure and HLA in healthy donors. The V and J ends lost 0 bases and 4 bases respectively, with 11 bases between them. The CDR3 sequence is 15 residues long. The germline V gene has CDR1 WNHNN and CDR2 SYGVQD (reference sequence). PCR employed 60 Vbeta and 13 Jbeta primers. Generated by immunoSEQ multiplex PCR, the TCRdb table keeps only in-frame clones and is missing some. The data show 95,000 to 150,000 clones, approximately 73% seen once. The study's findings and limits: Excluded: some indistinguishable V segments such as TRBV6-2 and TRBV6-3. Prior analysis indicated that the majority of TCR beta V segments exhibited productivity approximately 87% or approximately 30% of the time.

A note on this clone: Its antigen is not identified.

V is TRBV10-1 and J is TRBJ2-3; D not certain. The sequence was collected from a man aged 60 to 75 in good health and CMV-seropositive. The material sequenced was PBMCs. The CDR3 here is CASSESTLTADTQYF. DNA of the CDR3: TGCGCCAGCAGTGAGTCGACCCTGACTGCAGATACGCAGTATTTT.